One sample yielded the 20 T cell receptor beta chains listed below, sequenced in a study of beta chain features in type 1 diabetes. Study-wide points: In all four CD4+ subsets, TCRB CDR3 length was significantly, moderately reduced in type 1 diabetes.

The antigens these receptors bind are not known. cDNA synthesis used the whole RNA isolate, giving expressed TCRB sequences. Here immunoSEQ multiplex PCR was the method, and the copy in TCRdb shows in-frame clones only, minus some. The sample yields tens of thousands of clones, 65% seen once. Sequences were obtained from Tregs from blood. The source is a woman aged 30 to 39 with type 1 diabetes.

This clone occurred once. This chain uses TRBV29-1 with TRBJ2-7; no definite D call. CDR3 length: 12 amino acids. Germline V CDR1 and CDR2: SQVTM, ANQGSEA. Trimming took off 7 bases at V and 3 bases at J, with 13 bases between the two ends. CDR3 in DNA: TGCAGCGCTCTCAATTCGGGCTACGAGCAGTACTTC. This encodes CSALNSGYEQYF.

This rearrangement joins TRBV7-2 to TRBJ1-2; TRBD1 matches at 10 bases. Trimming took 5 bases from V and 6 from J; bases not matched to a gene: 6. CDR3 size: 14 residues. CDR1 is SGHTA, CDR2 FQGNSA, per germline. In DNA, the CDR3 is TGTGCCAGCAGCCGGACAGGGGGTGGCAATGGCTACACCTTC. Encoded protein: CASSRTGGGNGYTF.

This clone was seen a few times. The chain combines TRBV5-4 with TRBJ2-7; TRBD2 matches at 8 bases. CDR1 is SGHNT, CDR2 YYREEE, per germline (reference sequence). The CDR3 contains 14 residues. V was clipped by 4 bases and J by 2 bases; unmatched bases: 5. CDR3 nucleotide sequence: TGTGCCAGCAGCCCCCGGGGGGGTACCTACGAGCAGTACTTC. As protein: CASSPRGGTYEQYF.

There are a few counts of this clone. V usage is TRBV7-9 and J usage is TRBJ2-7; 7 positions agree with TRBD1. Germline V gene sequence: CDR1 SEHNR, CDR2 FQNEAQ (reference sequence). The CDR3 is 14 amino acids. The V segment lost 5 bases and the J segment 2 bases; nucleotides outside the gene matches: 6. DNA for the CDR3: TGTGCCAGCAGCCACCGGGACAGAACCTACGAGCAGTACTTC. Translating gives CASSHRDRTYEQYF.

The CDR3 sequence is CASSYRSYTGELFF. The CDR3 DNA sequence: TGTGCCAGCAGTTATCGGTCGTACACCGGGGAGCTGTTTTTT. The chain joins TRBV6-5 to TRBJ2-2; D remains ambiguous. The CDR3 consists of 14 residues. Germline assignment: CDR1 MNHEY and CDR2 SVGAGI. V lost 3 bases and J lost 3, with 8 bases in between.

V and J are TRBV29-1 and TRBJ1-2, with D uncertain. Germline CDR1 SQVTM, CDR2 ANQGSEA. V was shortened by 5 bases and J by 3 bases, with 10 bases between the two germline ends. This CDR3 contains 12 residues. The CDR3 nucleotides read TGCAGCGTTCCCGCAAGCTACTATGGCTACACCTTC. Translated, it gives CSVPASYYGYTF.

The genes are TRBV7-2 and TRBJ1-5; no firm D call. CDR1 is SGHTA, CDR2 FQGNSA, per germline. V gave up 1 base and J gave up 1 base, with 8 bases separating them. The CDR3 contains 15 residues. The CDR3 loop reads CASSLVMESNQPQHF. CDR3 DNA: TGTGCCAGCAGCTTAGTGATGGAGAGCAATCAGCCCCAGCATTTT.

This chain joins TRBV6-5 and TRBJ1-3; D is unresolved. Deletions cut 4 bases from V and 4 bases from J, with 5 bases between. Per the germline V gene, CDR1 is MNHEY and CDR2 is SVGAGI. The CDR3 length is 12 residues. The CDR3 sequence: CASSSPGNTIYF. The DNA for the CDR3 is TGTGCCAGCAGTTCCCCAGGAAACACCATATATTTT.

This clone came up once. The chain employs TRBV2 and TRBJ2-5; D unresolved. The germline gives CDR1 SNHLY, CDR2 FYNNEI. The CDR3 runs to 13 residues. V was shortened by 7 bases and J by 3 bases, with 12 bases between the two germline ends. The CDR3 region is CASTPRVEETQYF. The CDR3 bases are TGTGCCAGCACCCCGAGAGTCGAAGAGACCCAGTACTTC. Looking up the rest from reference TRBV2 and TRBJ2-5 gives the full variable domain: EPEVTQTPSHQVTQMGQEVILRCVPISNHLYFYWYRQILGQKVEFLVSFYNNEISEKSEIFDDQFSVERPDGSNFTLKIRSTKLEDSAMYFCASTPRVEETQYFGPGTRLLVL.

The chain is built from TRBV4-1 and TRBJ1-5; 9 bases are shared with TRBD1. The germline gives CDR1 MGHRA, CDR2 YSYEKL. V was clipped by 6 bases and J by 4 bases; unmatched bases: 4. The CDR3 covers 14 residues. The chain's CDR3 is CASRSGTGNQPQHF. The CDR3 DNA is TGCGCCAGCAGATCCGGGACAGGGAATCAGCCCCAGCATTTT.

This chain joins TRBV5-1 and TRBJ1-4; 9 bases are a match to TRBD1. CDR3 length: 14 amino acids. The V and J ends lost 4 bases and 8 bases, in that order; junction bases with no gene match: 6. Germline V gene lookup returns CDR1 SGHRS and CDR2 YFSETQ. The CDR3: CASSAGTGFEKLFF. CDR3 DNA sequence: TGCGCCAGCAGCGCCGGGACAGGGTTCGAAAAACTGTTTTTT. The variable domain in full, completed from reference TRBV5-1 and TRBJ1-4, reads KAGVTQTPRYLIKTRGQQVTLSCSPISGHRSVSWYQQTPGQGLQFLFEYFSETQRNKGNFPGRFSGRQFSNSRSEMNVSTLELGDSALYLCASSAGTGFEKLFFGSGTQLSVL.

This clone has only a few counts. The chain employs TRBV18 and TRBJ1-1; D unclear. CDR3 length: 12 amino acids. Trimming removed 5 bases at V and 6 bases at J, with 10 bases between. Germline-derived CDR1 and CDR2 are KGHSH and LQKENI. The CDR3 sequence is CASSATPAEAFF. The CDR3 DNA reads as TGTGCCAGCTCAGCGACACCAGCTGAAGCTTTCTTT.

The V gene is TRBV5-1, the J gene TRBJ2-1; TRBD2 matches at 7 bases. The CDR3 consists of 14 residues. Germline V gene data show CDR1 as SGHRS and CDR2 as YFSETQ. Trimming at V came to 0 bases and at J to 6 bases, leaving 3 bases not matched to a gene. The CDR3 sequence: CASSLAAGVNEQFF. For the CDR3, the DNA is TGCGCCAGCAGCTTGGCCGCGGGAGTCAATGAGCAGTTCTTC.

The J gene is TRBJ2-3, the V gene TRBV28; 13 nucleotides line up with TRBD2. In germline, CDR1 is MDHEN, CDR2 SYDVKM. CDR3 length equals 18 residues. V was clipped by 1 base and J by 1 base; unmatched bases: 5. The CDR3 sequence is CASSLSRTSGRGTDTQYF. CDR3 bases: TGTGCCAGCAGTTTATCCAGGACTAGCGGGAGAGGCACAGATACGCAGTATTTT.

The J gene is TRBJ1-4, the V gene TRBV18; D is perhaps TRBD1 (5 bases). The CDR3 spans 13 residues. The germline gives CDR1 KGHSH, CDR2 LQKENI. V shed 5 bases and J shed 6 bases, with 10 bases lying between them. The DNA for the CDR3 is TGTGCCAGCTCATTGGGGCGAGATGAAAAACTGTTTTTT. Protein product: CASSLGRDEKLFF.

The chain is built from TRBV2 and TRBJ1-5; TRBD1 might be the D (6 bases). The CDR3 is made up of 13 amino acids. Germline lookup yields CDR1 SNHLY and CDR2 FYNNEI. Trimming pared 2 bases from V and 9 bases from J, leaving 11 bases between. For the CDR3, the DNA is TGTGCCAGCAGTGAATCAGGGGTTCGGCCCCAGCATTTT. Protein: CASSESGVRPQHF.

The rearrangement uses TRBV7-8 and TRBJ2-3, with TRBD1 matching 7 bases. V was pared by 3 bases and J by 1 base, with 1 base of the junction left unmatched. CDR3 length equals 14 residues. Germline V gene lookup returns CDR1 SGHVS and CDR2 FQNEAQ. This chain's CDR3 is CASSFGTGTDTQYF. The CDR3 coding sequence is TGTGCCAGCAGCTTTGGGACAGGCACAGATACGCAGTATTTT.

This clone was counted once. This chain connects TRBV5-6 to TRBJ2-4, with D uncertain. The CDR3 contains 13 residues. Germline CDR1 is SGHDT and CDR2 is YYEEEE. V was cut by 2 bases and J by 5 bases, with 8 bases left in between. The CDR3 nucleotides read TGTGCCAGCAGCTTCGCCAGGCAAAACATTCAGTACTTC. Its translation: CASSFARQNIQYF.

Only a few counts were recorded for this clone. V gene TRBV7-9 combines with J gene TRBJ2-1; 11 bases match TRBD2. Trimming cost V 5 bases and J 5 bases; bases outside gene matches: 8. This CDR3 is 16 amino acids long. CDR1 and CDR2 (germline): SEHNR, FQNEAQ (reference sequence). For the CDR3, the DNA is TGTGCCAGCAGCCCGCCCGGGACTAGCGGAAACAATGAGCAGTTCTTC. Translated: CASSPPGTSGNNEQFF.

V and J are TRBV11-2 and TRBJ2-1; D perhaps matches TRBD2 (5 bases). CDR1 and CDR2 (germline): SGHAT, FQNNGV. CDR3 size: 15 residues. Deletions cut 2 bases from V and 3 bases from J, with 11 bases between. CDR3 DNA: TGTGCCAGCAGCTTAACGGGAAGCCTCTACAATGAGCAGTTCTTC. Translating gives CASSLTGSLYNEQFF. Using reference TRBV11-2 and TRBJ2-1 for the parts outside the CDR3, the full variable domain is EAGVAQSPRYKIIEKRQSVAFWCNPISGHATLYWYQQILGQGPKLLIQFQNNGVVDDSQLPKDRFSAERLKGVDSTLKIQPAKLEDSAVYLCASSLTGSLYNEQFFGPGTRLTVL.